Following are 22 T cell receptor beta chains from one sample sequenced in a study of blood T cells in healthy people across ages. Using a J-beta primer mix together with a sample-barcoded 5' primer, a second PCR was run for about 7 to 12 cycles. TCRdb re-called the 5' RACE reads through MiXCR, storing one row per CDR3 protein. The profile shows 800,000 to 950,000 distinct CDR3 sequences, under 35% of them singletons. The sample was also reused in another study, on T cells of mothers and their children.

Sequenced sample: blood. These receptors all stem from a woman aged 40-49 years in good health.

This clonotype was seen repeatedly, ten times or more. The rearrangement uses TRBV21-1 and TRBJ1-5. TRBV21-1 is labeled a pseudogene. There are 14 residues in the CDR3. DNA for the CDR3: TGTGCCAGCAGCCGTAGGGTGGGCAATCAGCCCCAGCATTTT. Amino acids: CASSRRVGNQPQHF.

Comment on this clonotype: A much larger clone differs by one base, so this may be a read error. The CDR3 sequence: CASSTGEVGEQLF. In nucleotides, the CDR3 is TGTGCCAGCAGTACAGGGGAGGTGGGTGAGCAGCTCTTC. The genes are TRBV2 and TRBJ2-1; D may be TRBD1 (7 bases). Germline CDR1 SNHLY, CDR2 FYNNEI. The CDR3 has 13 residues. The full variable domain, completed using reference TRBV2 and TRBJ2-1, is EPEVTQTPSHQVTQMGQEVILRCVPISNHLYFYWYRQILGQKVEFLVSFYNNEISEKSEIFDDQFSVERPDGSNFTLKIRSTKLEDSAMYFCASSTGEVGEQLFGPGTRLTVL.

This clonotype was detected ten times or more. The rearrangement links TRBV29-1 to TRBJ2-7, with a possible D match to TRBD1 (6 bases). Looked up from germline, CDR1 is SQVTM and CDR2 is ANQGSEA. The CDR3 has 11 residues. The V end was cut by 8 bases, the J end by 7 bases, with 15 bases between. The CDR3 bases are TGCAGCTATGACAGGTGGGGAGAGCAGTACTTC. It codes for CSYDRWGEQYF.

This clonotype was seen more than once but under ten times. The chain carries TRBV7-8 and TRBJ2-5; 8 bases are shared with TRBD1. V trimming: 1 base; J trimming: 5 bases; junction bases outside the gene matches: 15. CDR1 SGHVS and CDR2 FQNEAQ come from the germline V gene. CDR3 length equals 18 residues. CDR3 region: CASSLEIQGARSVETQYF. The CDR3 bases are TGTGCCAGCAGCTTAGAGATCCAGGGGGCGAGGAGCGTCGAGACCCAGTACTTC.

This clonotype was counted only a few times. One junction end disagrees with the germline gene, perhaps due to a read error. The chain is built from TRBV7-8 and TRBJ2-3; D is unresolved. Germline assignment: CDR1 SGHVS and CDR2 FQNEAQ. This CDR3 region has 12 residues. The CDR3 bases are TGCGCCAGCAGCTACGAGACAGATACGCAGTATTTT. Amino acids: CASSYETDTQYF.

Note on this clonotype: With a much larger clone just one base away, this may be a read error. The chain has TRBV20-1 and TRBJ2-5, with D hard to call. The J call may not be correct, given that the DNA end is closer to TRBJ2-7. The CDR3 loop spans 12 amino acids. Germline CDR1 reads DFQATT; CDR2 reads SNEGSKA (reference sequence). CDR3 in amino acids: CGARQGIGEQYF. The DNA for the CDR3 is TGCGGTGCTAGACAAGGGATCGGCGAGCAGTACTTC.

Comment on this clonotype: At one end the junction does not follow the germline gene, possibly because of a read error. This chain links TRBV7-9 with TRBJ2-6; D could derive from TRBD1 or TRBD2 (5 bases each). Germline loops: CDR1 SEHNR, CDR2 FQNEAQ (reference sequence). This CDR3 has 16 residues. The CDR3: CASSYPGATGANVPTF. CDR3 bases: TGTGCCAGCAGCTACCCCGGGGCGACTGGGGCCAACGTCCCGACTTTC.

The gene calls are TRBV2 and TRBJ2-3; 7 bases agree with TRBD2. Germline V lookup: CDR1 SNHLY, CDR2 FYNNEI. This CDR3 contains 15 residues. The V segment lost 6 bases and the J segment 1 base; nucleotides outside the gene matches: 7. The CDR3: CASSDPGLGTDTQYF. CDR3 DNA: TGTGCCAGCAGCGACCCCGGACTAGGCACAGATACGCAGTATTTT.

This clonotype was counted between two and nine times. The chain has TRBV29-1 and TRBJ2-2; D tentatively reads TRBD1 or TRBD2 (6 bases each). Germline values: CDR1 SQVTM, CDR2 ANQGSEA. The CDR3 has 13 residues. V lost 6 bases, J lost 7 bases, and 15 bases lay in between. CDR3: CSVGPEGVGELFF. The CDR3 region has the DNA TGCAGCGTCGGACCGGAGGGGGTCGGGGAGCTGTTTTTT.

At least ten counts were recorded for this clonotype. The genes are TRBV12-3 or TRBV12-4 and TRBJ2-7; a possible D gene is TRBD1 (6 bases). The CDR3 has 14 amino acids. V dropped 1 base and J dropped 0 bases, with 7 bases sitting between them. The DNA for the CDR3 is TGTGCCAGCAGTTTAGAACAGGGCTCCTACGAGCAGTACTTC. The encoded protein is CASSLEQGSYEQYF.

This clonotype has just a few counts. J is TRBJ1-1 and V is TRBV3-1; possible D gene TRBD1, 6 bases. This CDR3 has 14 amino acids. The V gene's germline CDR1 is LGHDT and CDR2 YNNKEL (reference sequence). The ends were cut back, 6 bases at V and 5 bases at J, with 16 bases in the middle. This chain's CDR3 is CASRSREGETEAFF. CDR3 sequence (DNA): TGTGCCAGCAGATCGAGGGAGGGGGAGACTGAAGCTTTCTTT.

Note on this clonotype: A much bigger clone sits one base away, suggesting this may be a read error. Written as DNA, the CDR3 is TGTGCCAGCAGCTGGACAGGGCGCTACAATGAGCAGTACTTC. Translated, it gives CASSWTGRYNEQYF. The rearrangement links TRBV5-5 to TRBJ2-5; 8 nucleotides line up with TRBD1. Per the germline V gene, CDR1 is SGHKS and CDR2 is YYEKEE (reference sequence). V dropped 3 bases and J dropped 11; count of bases not matched to a gene: 12. This CDR3 is built from 14 residues.

The CDR3 DNA follows: TGTGCCAGCAGCCAGGGGGGGGGGAAGTACAATGAGCAGTACTTC. This translates into CASSQGGGKYNEQYF. The chain recombines TRBV7-2 with TRBJ2-4, with D possibly called TRBD1 or TRBD2 (7 bases each). The CDR3 runs to 15 residues. Trimming shortened V by 5 bases and J by 13 bases, and 24 bases separated the two germline ends. Germline V lookup: CDR1 SGHTA, CDR2 FQGNSA. Supplemented by reference TRBV7-2 and TRBJ2-4, the full variable domain reads GAGVSQSPSNKVTEKGKDVELRCDPISGHTALYWYRQSLGQGLEFLIYFQGNSAPDKSGLPSDRFSAERTGGSVSTLTIQRTQQEDSAVYLCASSQGGGKYNEQYFGAGTRLSVL.

The sample holds a few counts of this clonotype. The chain couples TRBV10-3 to TRBJ2-1; tentatively, D is TRBD2 (7 bases). The V end was cut by 6 bases, the J end by 0 bases, with 12 bases between. There are 15 residues in the CDR3. The germline V gene encodes CDR1 ENHRY and CDR2 SYGVKD. The chain's CDR3 is CAISKGGASYNEQFF. Written as DNA, the CDR3 is TGTGCCATCAGCAAAGGGGGGGCCTCCTACAATGAGCAGTTCTTC.

The chain joins TRBV27 to TRBJ2-5; D gene unclear. V was trimmed by 10 bases and J by 11 bases, leaving 26 bases between them. The CDR3 runs to 14 residues. CDR1 and CDR2 (germline): MNHEY, SMNVEV (reference sequence). CDR3 DNA: TGTGCCAACGGGCTGCAAAGCTTCTCCTATGAGCAGTACTTC. Encoded protein: CANGLQSFSYEQYF.

The chain is built from TRBV18 and TRBJ2-7, with 10 nucleotides matching TRBD1. CDR3 length: 14 residues. V shed 5 bases and J 3 bases; nucleotides not matched to a gene: 4. The germline gives CDR1 KGHSH, CDR2 LQKENI. The CDR3 sequence: CASSTTGGDYEQYF. CDR3 nucleotide sequence: TGTGCCAGCTCAACGACAGGGGGCGACTACGAGCAGTACTTC.

This clonotype occurred many times. This rearrangement joins TRBV5-1 to TRBJ2-7; no reliable D call. The V end lost 5 bases, the J end lost 3 bases, and 9 bases lay between the germline ends. CDR1 and CDR2 from the germline V gene are SGHRS and YFSETQ. CDR3 size: 12 residues. CDR3 region: CASSFDNYEQYF. CDR3 sequence (DNA): TGCGCCAGCAGTTTTGACAACTACGAGCAGTACTTC.

The J gene is TRBJ2-3, the V gene TRBV12-3 or TRBV12-4, with D possibly being TRBD2 (7 bases). The V end was cut by 10 bases, the J end by 1 base, with 18 bases between. The length of the CDR3 is 15 residues. The CDR3 sequence: CATTGGPVGTDTQYF. DNA for the CDR3: TGTGCCACCACGGGGGGCCCAGTGGGCACAGATACGCAGTATTTT.

This clonotype appeared a single time. The V and J genes are TRBV6-6 and TRBJ1-5; D perhaps matches TRBD1 (5 bases). The V end was cut by 6 bases, the J end by 8 bases, with 11 bases between. Germline V lookup: CDR1 MNHNY, CDR2 SVGAGI (reference sequence). The CDR3 runs to 12 residues. DNA for the CDR3: TGTGCCAGCAGGTATGGGGGAGAGCCCCAGCATTTT. This sequence encodes CASRYGGEPQHF.

This clonotype was observed many times. J is TRBJ2-7 and V is TRBV7-2, with 7 positions matching TRBD1. J gave up 2 bases and V 6 bases, and 7 bases lay outside the gene matches. The CDR3 extends over 14 amino acids. Germline V gene data show CDR1 as SGHTA and CDR2 as FQGNSA. The CDR3 loop is CASREGAQPYEQYF. The CDR3 DNA follows: TGTGCCAGCAGAGAGGGGGCTCAACCCTACGAGCAGTACTTC.

This clonotype was seen many times. The CDR3 nucleotides are TGCGCCAGCAGCTTGAGTACCTTCTCTGGGGCCAACGTCCTGACTTTC. It is translated as CASSLSTFSGANVLTF. J is TRBJ2-6 and V is TRBV5-1; D unresolved. The germline gives CDR1 SGHRS, CDR2 YFSETQ. V was shortened by 1 base and J by 0 bases, with 8 bases between the two germline ends. This CDR3 comprises 16 residues. The complete variable domain, with remaining parts taken from reference TRBV5-1 and TRBJ2-6, reads KAGVTQTPRYLIKTRGQQVTLSCSPISGHRSVSWYQQTPGQGLQFLFEYFSETQRNKGNFPGRFSGRQFSNSRSEMNVSTLELGDSALYLCASSLSTFSGANVLTFGAGSRLTVL.

In this sample, this clonotype turned up many times. The rearrangement uses TRBV12-3 or TRBV12-4 and TRBJ1-3, with a possible D match to TRBD1 (5 bases). Trimming took 10 bases from V and 0 from J, leaving 16 bases between them. This CDR3 region has 15 residues. CDR3 bases: TGTGCCACTATCCGGGGCAGGCCCTCTGGAAACACCATATATTTT. This encodes CATIRGRPSGNTIYF.